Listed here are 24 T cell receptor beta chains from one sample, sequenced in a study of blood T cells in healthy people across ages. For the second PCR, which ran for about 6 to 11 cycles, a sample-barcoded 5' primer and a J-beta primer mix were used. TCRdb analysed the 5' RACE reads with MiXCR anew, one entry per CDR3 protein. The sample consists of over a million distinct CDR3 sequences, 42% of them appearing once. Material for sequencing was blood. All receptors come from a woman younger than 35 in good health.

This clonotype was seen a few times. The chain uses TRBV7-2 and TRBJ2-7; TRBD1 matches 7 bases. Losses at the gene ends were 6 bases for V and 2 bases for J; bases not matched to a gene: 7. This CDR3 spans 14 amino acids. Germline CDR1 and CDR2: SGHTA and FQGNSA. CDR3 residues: CASRFLTGAYEQYF. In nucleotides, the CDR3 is TGTGCCAGCAGGTTCCTCACAGGGGCCTACGAGCAGTACTTC. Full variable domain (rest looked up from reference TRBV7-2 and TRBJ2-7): GAGVSQSPSNKVTEKGKDVELRCDPISGHTALYWYRQSLGQGLEFLIYFQGNSAPDKSGLPSDRFSAERTGGSVSTLTIQRTQQEDSAVYLCASRFLTGAYEQYFGPGTRLTVT.

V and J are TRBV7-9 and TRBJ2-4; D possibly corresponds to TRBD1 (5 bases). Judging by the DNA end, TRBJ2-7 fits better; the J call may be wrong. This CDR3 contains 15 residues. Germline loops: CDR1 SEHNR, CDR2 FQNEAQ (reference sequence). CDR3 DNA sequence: TGTGCCAGCAGCCGCTCAGGGATCCTAGCCTACGAGCAGTACTTC. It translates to CASSRSGILAYEQYF.

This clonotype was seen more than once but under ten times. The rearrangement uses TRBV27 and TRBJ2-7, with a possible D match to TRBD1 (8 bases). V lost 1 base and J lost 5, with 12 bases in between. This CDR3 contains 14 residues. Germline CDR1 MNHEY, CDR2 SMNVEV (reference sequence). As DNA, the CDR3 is TGTGCCAGCAGTTTATACAGGGGGGGTGACGAGCAGTACTTC. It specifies CASSLYRGGDEQYF.

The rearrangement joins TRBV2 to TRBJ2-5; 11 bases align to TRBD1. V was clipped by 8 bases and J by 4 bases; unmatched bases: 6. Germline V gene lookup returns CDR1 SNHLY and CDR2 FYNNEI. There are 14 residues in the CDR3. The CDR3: CASCLDRGRETQYF. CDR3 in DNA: TGTGCCAGCTGCCTGGACAGGGGGCGAGAGACCCAGTACTTC.

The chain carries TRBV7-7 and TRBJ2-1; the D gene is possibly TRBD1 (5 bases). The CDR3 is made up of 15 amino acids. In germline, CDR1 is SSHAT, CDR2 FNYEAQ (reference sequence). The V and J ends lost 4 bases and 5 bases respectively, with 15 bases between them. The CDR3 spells CASSYAMNRNNEQFF. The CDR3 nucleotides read TGTGCCAGCAGCTACGCGATGAACAGGAACAATGAGCAGTTCTTC.

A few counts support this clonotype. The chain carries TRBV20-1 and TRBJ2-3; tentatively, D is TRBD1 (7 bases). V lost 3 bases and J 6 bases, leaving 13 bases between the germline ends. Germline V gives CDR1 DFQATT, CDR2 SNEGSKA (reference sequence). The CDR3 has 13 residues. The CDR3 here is CSASKAGGDTQYF. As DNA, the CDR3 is TGCAGTGCTAGCAAGGCAGGGGGGGATACGCAGTATTTT.

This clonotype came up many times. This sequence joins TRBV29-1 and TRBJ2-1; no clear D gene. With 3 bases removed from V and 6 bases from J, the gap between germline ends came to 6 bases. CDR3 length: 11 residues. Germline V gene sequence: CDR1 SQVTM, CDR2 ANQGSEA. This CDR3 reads CSVEPFNEQFF. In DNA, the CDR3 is TGCAGCGTTGAGCCGTTCAATGAGCAGTTCTTC.

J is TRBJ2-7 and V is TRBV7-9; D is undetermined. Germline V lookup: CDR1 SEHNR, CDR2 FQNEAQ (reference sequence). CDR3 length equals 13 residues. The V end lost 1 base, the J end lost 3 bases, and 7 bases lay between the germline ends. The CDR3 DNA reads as TGTGCCAGCAGCTTAGGCTTCTTCTACGAGCAGTACTTC. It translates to CASSLGFFYEQYF.

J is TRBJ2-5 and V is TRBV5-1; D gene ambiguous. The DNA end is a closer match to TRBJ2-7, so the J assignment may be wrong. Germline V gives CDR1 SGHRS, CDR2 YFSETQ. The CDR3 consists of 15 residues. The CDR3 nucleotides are TGCGCCAGCAGCCGCTCCCGTGTCGGCGTTTACGAGCAGTACTTC. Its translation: CASSRSRVGVYEQYF.

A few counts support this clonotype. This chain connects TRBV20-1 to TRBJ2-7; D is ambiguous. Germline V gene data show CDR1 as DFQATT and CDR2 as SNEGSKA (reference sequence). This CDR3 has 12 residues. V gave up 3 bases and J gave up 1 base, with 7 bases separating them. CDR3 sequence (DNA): TGCAGTGCTAGCGGAATGTCCTACGAGCAGTACTTC. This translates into CSASGMSYEQYF.

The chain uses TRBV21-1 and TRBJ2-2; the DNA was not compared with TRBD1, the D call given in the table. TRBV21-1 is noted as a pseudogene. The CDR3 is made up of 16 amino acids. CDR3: CASSNPAGVKPGELFF. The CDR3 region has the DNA TGTGCCAGCTCCAATCCCGCAGGGGTGAAACCCGGGGAGCTGTTTTTT.

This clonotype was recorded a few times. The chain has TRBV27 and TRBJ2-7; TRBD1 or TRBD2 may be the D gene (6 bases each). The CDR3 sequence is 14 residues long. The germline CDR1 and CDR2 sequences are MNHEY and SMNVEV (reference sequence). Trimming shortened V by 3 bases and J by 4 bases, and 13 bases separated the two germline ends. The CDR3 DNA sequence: TGTGCCAGCAGTTTGACGGGGGCGGTGTACGAGCAGTACTTC. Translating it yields CASSLTGAVYEQYF.

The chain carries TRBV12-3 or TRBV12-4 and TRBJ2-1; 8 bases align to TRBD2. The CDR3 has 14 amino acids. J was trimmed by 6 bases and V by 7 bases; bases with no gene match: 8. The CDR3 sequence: CASTPQAGGNEQFF. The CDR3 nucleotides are TGTGCCAGCACTCCTCAGGCGGGAGGCAATGAGCAGTTCTTC.

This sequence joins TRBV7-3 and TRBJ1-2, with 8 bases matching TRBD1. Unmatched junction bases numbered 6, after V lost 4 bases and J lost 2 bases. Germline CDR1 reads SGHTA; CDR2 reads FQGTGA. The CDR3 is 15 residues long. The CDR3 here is CASSSQGEENYGYTF. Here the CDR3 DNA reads TGTGCCAGCAGCTCACAGGGGGAGGAGAACTATGGCTACACCTTC.

The CDR3, as DNA: TGTGCCAGCAGTTTGGGGTTACATGGCTACACCTTC. Encoded protein: CASSLGLHGYTF. The genes are TRBV28 and TRBJ1-2; D is unresolved. V dropped 3 bases and J dropped 6 bases, with 8 bases sitting between them. The germline gives CDR1 MDHEN, CDR2 SYDVKM. This CDR3 contains 12 residues.

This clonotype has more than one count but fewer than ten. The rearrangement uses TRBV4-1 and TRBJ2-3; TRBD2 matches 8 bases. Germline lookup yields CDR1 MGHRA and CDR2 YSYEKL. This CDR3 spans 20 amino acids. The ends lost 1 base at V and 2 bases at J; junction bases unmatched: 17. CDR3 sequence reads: CASSQAPLSTSADPTDTQYF. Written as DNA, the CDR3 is TGCGCCAGCAGCCAAGCCCCTCTATCGACTAGCGCCGACCCCACAGATACGCAGTATTTT.

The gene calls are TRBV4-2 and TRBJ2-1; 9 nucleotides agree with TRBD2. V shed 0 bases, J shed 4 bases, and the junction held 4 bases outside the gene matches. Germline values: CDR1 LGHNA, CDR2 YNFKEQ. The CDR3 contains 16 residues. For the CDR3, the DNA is TGTGCCAGCAGCCAAGAGGTGGCGGGGGGGTACAATGAGCAGTTCTTC. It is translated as CASSQEVAGGYNEQFF.

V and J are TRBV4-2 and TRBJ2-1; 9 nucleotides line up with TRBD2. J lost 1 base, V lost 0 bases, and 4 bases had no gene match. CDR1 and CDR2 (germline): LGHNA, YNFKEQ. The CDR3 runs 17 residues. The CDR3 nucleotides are TGTGCCAGCAGCCAAGATCTTACTAGCGGGTCCTACAATGAGCAGTTCTTC. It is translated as CASSQDLTSGSYNEQFF.

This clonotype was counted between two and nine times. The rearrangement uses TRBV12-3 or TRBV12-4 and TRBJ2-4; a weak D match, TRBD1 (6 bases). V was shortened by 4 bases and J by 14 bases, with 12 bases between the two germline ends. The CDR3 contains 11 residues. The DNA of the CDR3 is TGTGCCAGCAGTTCGGGACATTTTGAGTACTTC. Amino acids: CASSSGHFEYF.

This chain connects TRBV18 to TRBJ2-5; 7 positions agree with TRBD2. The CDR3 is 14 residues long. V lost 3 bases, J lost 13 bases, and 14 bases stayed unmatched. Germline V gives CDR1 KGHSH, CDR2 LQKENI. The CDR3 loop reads CASSPTTSWTSVYF. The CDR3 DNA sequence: TGTGCCAGCTCACCCACGACTAGCTGGACTTCGGTGTACTTC.

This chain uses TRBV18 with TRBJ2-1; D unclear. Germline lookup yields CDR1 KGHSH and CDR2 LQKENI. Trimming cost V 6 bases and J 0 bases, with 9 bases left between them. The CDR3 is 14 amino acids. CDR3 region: CASSQSISYNEQFF. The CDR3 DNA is TGTGCCAGCTCCCAAAGTATCTCCTACAATGAGCAGTTCTTC. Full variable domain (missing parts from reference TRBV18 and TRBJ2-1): NAGVMQNPRHLVRRRGQEARLRCSPMKGHSHVYWYRQLPEEGLKFMVYLQKENIIDESGMPKERFSAEFPKEGPSILRIQQVVRGDSAAYFCASSQSISYNEQFFGPGTRLTVL.

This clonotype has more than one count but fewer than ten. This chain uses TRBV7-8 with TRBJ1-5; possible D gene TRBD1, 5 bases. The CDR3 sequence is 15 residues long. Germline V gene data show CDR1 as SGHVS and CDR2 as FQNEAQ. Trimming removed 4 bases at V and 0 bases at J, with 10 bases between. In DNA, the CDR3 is TGTGCCAGCAGCTGGGGGACGGATAGCAATCAGCCCCAGCATTTT. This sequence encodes CASSWGTDSNQPQHF.

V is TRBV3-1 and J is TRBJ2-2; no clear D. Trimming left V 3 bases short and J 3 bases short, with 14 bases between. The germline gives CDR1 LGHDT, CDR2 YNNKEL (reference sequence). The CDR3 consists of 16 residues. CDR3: CASSHRRLGDTGELFF. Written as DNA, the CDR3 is TGTGCCAGCAGCCACCGCCGCCTAGGCGACACCGGGGAGCTGTTTTTT.

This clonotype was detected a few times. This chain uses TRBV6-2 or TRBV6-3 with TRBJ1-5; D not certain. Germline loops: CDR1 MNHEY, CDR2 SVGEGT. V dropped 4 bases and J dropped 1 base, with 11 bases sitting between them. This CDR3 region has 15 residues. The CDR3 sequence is CASSSDGLSNQPQHF. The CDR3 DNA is TGTGCCAGCAGTTCGGACGGCCTGAGCAATCAGCCCCAGCATTTT.